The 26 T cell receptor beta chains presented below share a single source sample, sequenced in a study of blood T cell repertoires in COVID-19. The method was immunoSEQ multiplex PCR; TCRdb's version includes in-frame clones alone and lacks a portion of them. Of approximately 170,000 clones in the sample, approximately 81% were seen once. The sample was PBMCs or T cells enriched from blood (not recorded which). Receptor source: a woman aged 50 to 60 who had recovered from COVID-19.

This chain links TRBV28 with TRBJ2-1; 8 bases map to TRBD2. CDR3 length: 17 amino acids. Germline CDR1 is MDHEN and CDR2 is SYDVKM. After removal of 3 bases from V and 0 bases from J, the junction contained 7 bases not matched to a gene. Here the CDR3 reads CASSFAGGGTSYNEQFF. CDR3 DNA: TGTGCCAGCAGTTTCGCGGGAGGAGGAACCTCCTACAATGAGCAGTTCTTC.

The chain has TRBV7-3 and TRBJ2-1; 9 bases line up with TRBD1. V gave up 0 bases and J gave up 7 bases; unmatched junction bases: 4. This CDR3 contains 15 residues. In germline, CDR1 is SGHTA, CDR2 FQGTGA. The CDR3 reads CASSLTRDRENEQFF. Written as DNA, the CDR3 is TGTGCCAGCAGCTTAACCCGGGACAGGGAAAATGAGCAGTTCTTC. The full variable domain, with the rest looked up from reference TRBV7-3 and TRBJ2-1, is GAGVSQTPSNKVTEKGKYVELRCDPISGHTALYWYRQSLGQGPEFLIYFQGTGAADDSGLPNDRFFAVRPEGSVSTLKIQRTERGDSAVYLCASSLTRDRENEQFFGPGTRLTVL.

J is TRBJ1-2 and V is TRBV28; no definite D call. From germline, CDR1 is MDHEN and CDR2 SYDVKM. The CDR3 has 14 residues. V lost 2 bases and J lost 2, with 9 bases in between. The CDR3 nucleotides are TGTGCCAGCAGTTTACGGCCGGGAAACTATGGCTACACCTTC. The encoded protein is CASSLRPGNYGYTF.

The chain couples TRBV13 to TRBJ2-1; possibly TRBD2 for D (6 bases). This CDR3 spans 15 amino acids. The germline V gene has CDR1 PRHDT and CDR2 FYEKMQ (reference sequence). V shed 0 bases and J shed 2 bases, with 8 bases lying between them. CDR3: CASSLGGGAYNEQFF. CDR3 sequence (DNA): TGTGCCAGCAGCTTAGGTGGAGGGGCCTACAATGAGCAGTTCTTC.

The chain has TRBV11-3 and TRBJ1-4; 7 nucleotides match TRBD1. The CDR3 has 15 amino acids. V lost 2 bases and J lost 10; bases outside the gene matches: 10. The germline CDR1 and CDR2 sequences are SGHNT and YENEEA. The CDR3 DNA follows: TGTGCCAGCAGCTTAAGCCAACAGGGGTACACAAAACTGTTTTTT. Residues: CASSLSQQGYTKLFF.

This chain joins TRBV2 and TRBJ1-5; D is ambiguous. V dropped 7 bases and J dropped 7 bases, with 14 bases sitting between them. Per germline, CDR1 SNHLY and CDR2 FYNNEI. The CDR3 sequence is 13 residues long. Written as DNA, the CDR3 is TGTGCCAGCACCGAAGCCCTGAGCCAGCCCCAGCATTTT. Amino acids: CASTEALSQPQHF.

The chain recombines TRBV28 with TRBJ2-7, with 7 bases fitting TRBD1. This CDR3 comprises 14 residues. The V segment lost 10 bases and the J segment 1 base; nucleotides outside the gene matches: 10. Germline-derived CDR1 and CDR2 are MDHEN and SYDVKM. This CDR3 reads CATVTGTVSYEQYF. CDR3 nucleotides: TGTGCCACCGTAACCGGGACAGTTTCCTACGAGCAGTACTTC.

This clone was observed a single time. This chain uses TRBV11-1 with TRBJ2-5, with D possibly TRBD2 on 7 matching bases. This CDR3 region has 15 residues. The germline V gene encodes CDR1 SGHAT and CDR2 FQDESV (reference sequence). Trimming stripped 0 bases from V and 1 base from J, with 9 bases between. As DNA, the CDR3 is TGTGCCAGCAGCTTAGCGAGGGGGGGCCAAGAGACCCAGTACTTC. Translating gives CASSLARGGQETQYF.

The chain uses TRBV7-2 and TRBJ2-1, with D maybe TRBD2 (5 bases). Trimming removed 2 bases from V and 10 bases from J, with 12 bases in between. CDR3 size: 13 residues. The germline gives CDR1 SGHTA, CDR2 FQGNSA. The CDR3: CASSLLRGEEQFF. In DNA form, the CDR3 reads TGTGCCAGCAGCTTATTACGGGGTGAAGAGCAGTTCTTC.

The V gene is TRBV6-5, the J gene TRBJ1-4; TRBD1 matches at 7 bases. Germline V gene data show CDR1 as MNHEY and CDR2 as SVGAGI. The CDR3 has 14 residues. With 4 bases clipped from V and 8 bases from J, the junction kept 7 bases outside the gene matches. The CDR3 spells CASSSRQGGEKLFF. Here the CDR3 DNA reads TGTGCCAGCAGTTCCCGACAGGGAGGAGAAAAACTGTTTTTT.

The CDR3 nucleotides are TGTGCCAGTACCCTGACCGGGAGGGGTGAAAAACTGTTTTTT. This translates into CASTLTGRGEKLFF. The chain carries TRBV19 and TRBJ1-4; possibly TRBD1 for D (5 bases). Germline V gene data show CDR1 as LNHDA and CDR2 as SQIVND (reference sequence). Trimming pared 7 bases from V and 7 bases from J, leaving 16 bases between. This CDR3 is 14 amino acids long.

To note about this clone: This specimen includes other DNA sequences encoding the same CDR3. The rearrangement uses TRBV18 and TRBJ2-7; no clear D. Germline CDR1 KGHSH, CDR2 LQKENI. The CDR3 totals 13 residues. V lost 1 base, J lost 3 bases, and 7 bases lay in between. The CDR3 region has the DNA TGTGCCAGCTCACCACGTTCAGACTACGAGCAGTACTTC. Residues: CASSPRSDYEQYF.

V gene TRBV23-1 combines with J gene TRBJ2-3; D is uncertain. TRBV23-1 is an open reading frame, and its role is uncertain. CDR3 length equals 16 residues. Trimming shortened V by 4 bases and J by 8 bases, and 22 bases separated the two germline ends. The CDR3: CASSRLDFWPSRTQYF. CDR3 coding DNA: TGCGCCAGCAGTCGATTAGACTTCTGGCCCAGTCGTACGCAGTATTTT.

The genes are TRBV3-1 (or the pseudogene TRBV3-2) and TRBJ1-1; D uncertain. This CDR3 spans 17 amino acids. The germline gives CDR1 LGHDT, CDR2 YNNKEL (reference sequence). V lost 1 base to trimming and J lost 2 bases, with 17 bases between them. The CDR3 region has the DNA TGTGCCAGCAGCCAAGGGAGGACCGGAGTGGGCAACACTGAAGCTTTCTTT. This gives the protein CASSQGRTGVGNTEAFF.

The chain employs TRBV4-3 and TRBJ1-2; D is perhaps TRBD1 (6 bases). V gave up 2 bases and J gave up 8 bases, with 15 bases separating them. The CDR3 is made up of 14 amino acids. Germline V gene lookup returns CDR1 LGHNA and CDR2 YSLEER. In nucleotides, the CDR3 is TGCGCCAGCAGCCAAAACAGGGCGAGAGAAGGCTACACCTTC. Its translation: CASSQNRAREGYTF.

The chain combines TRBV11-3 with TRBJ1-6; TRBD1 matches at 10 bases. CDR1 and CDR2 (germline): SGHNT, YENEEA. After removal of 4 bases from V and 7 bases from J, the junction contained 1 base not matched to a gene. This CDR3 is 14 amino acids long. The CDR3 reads CASSSGQGNSPLHF. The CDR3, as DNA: TGTGCCAGCAGCTCGGGACAGGGGAATTCACCCCTCCACTTT. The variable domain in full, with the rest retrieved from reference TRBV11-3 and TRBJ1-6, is EAGVVQSPRYKIIEKKQPVAFWCNPISGHNTLYWYLQNLGQGPELLIRYENEEAVDDSQLPKDRFSAERLKGVDSTLKIQPAELGDSAVYLCASSSGQGNSPLHFGNGTRLTVT.

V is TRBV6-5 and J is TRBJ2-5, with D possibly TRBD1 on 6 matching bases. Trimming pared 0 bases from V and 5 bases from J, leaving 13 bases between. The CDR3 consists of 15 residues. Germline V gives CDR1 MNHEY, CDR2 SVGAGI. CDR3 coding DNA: TGTGCCAGCAGTTACTCATTCGGACAGCGGGAGACCCAGTACTTC. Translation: CASSYSFGQRETQYF.

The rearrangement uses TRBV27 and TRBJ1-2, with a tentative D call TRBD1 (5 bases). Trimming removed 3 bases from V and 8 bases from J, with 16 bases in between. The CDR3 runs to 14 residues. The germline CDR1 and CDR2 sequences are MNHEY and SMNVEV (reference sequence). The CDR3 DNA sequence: TGTGCCAGCAGTTTTCTCACCAGGGTAGGCGGCTACACCTTC. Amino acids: CASSFLTRVGGYTF.

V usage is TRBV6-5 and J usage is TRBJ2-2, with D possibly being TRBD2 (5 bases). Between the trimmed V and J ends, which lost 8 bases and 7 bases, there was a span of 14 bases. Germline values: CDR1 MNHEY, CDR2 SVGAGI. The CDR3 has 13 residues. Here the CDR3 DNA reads TGTGCCAGCGAAAAGGAGGATAGCGGGGAGCTGTTTTTT. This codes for CASEKEDSGELFF.

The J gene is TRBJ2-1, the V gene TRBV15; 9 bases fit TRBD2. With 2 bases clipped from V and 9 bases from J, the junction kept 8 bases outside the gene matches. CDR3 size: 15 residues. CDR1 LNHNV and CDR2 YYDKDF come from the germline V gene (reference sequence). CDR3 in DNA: TGTGCCACCAGCAGACTAGCGGGACCCGAGGGTGAGCAGTTCTTC. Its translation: CATSRLAGPEGEQFF.

CDR3 nucleotide sequence: TGTGCCAGCAGTTACTCTCCGAATTCACCCCTCCACTTT. Protein product: CASSYSPNSPLHF. The genes are TRBV6-6 and TRBJ1-6, with D hard to call. Germline lookup yields CDR1 MNHNY and CDR2 SVGAGI (reference sequence). This CDR3 is 13 amino acids long. The V end lost 0 bases, the J end lost 7 bases, and 4 bases lay between the germline ends.

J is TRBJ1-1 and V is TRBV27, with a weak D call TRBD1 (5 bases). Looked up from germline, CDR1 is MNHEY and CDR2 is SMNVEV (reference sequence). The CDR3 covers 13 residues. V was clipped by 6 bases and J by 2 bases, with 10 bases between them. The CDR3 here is CASRNRRNTEAFF. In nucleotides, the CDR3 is TGTGCCAGCAGAAACAGGAGAAACACTGAAGCTTTCTTT.

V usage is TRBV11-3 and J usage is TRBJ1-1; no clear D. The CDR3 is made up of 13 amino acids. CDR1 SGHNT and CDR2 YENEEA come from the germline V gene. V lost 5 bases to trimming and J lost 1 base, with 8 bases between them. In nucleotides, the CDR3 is TGTGCCAGCAGCCGGAACAGGAACACTGAAGCTTTCTTT. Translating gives CASSRNRNTEAFF.

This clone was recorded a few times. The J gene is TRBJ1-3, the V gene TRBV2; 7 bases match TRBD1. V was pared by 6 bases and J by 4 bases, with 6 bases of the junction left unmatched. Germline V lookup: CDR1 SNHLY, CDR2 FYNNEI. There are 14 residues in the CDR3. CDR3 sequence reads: CASRTGLAGNTIYF. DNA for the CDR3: TGTGCCAGCAGGACAGGGTTGGCCGGAAACACCATATATTTT.

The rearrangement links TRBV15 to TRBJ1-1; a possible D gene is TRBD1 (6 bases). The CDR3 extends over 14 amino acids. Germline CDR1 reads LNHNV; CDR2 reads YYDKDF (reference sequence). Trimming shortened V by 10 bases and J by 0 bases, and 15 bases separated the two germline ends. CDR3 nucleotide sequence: TGTGCCAGTGAGAGCAGGGACATGAACACTGAAGCTTTCTTT. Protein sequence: CASESRDMNTEAFF. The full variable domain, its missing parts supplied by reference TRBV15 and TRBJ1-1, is DAMVIQNPRYQVTQFGKPVTLSCSQTLNHNVMYWYQQKSSQAPKLLFHYYDKDFNNEADTPDNFQSRRPNTSFCFLDIRSPGLGDTAMYLCASESRDMNTEAFFGQGTRLTVV.

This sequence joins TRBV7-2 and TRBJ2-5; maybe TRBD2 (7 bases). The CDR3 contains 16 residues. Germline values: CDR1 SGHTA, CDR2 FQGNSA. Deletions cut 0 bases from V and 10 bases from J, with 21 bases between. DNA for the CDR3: TGTGCCAGCAGCTTAGCCAGGTTTTCCGGCGGGGGCAACCAGTACTTC. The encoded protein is CASSLARFSGGGNQYF.